Listed below are T cell receptor beta chains from one sample, sequenced in a study of cytomegalovirus exposure and HLA in healthy donors. Produced via immunoSEQ multiplex PCR; TCRdb's table is partial and in-frame only. The sample comprises about 110,000 clones, roughly 80% of which are singletons, and less than 7.5% rests with the top ten. The sample was PBMCs. The receptors derive from a man aged 25 to 45 in good health and CMV-seropositive. Both conserved end residues are part of each CDR3. A D gene is named only where the DNA matches it firmly. The listing skips clone size in some rows; elsewhere it reads once, few, many or a size class.

NA	TRBV10-1	TRBJ2-7	NA	TGCGCCAGCAGTGCCTCACTCCATTCCTCCGAGCAGTACTTC	CASSASLHSSEQYF
TRBD1	TRBV9	TRBJ1-2	NA	TGTGCCAGCAGCGAGCCAGGGACAGGGGGTTTCTATGGCTACACCTTC	CASSEPGTGGFYGYTF
NA	TRBV6-1	TRBJ2-7	NA	TGTGCCAGCAGTGAAGGCACCTACTACGAGCAGTACTTC	CASSEGTYYEQYF
NA	TRBV18	TRBJ2-7	NA	TGTGCCAGCTCCCCGAGGGGGACCCCGCTCTACGAGCAGTACTTC	CASSPRGTPLYEQYF
NA	TRBV9	TRBJ1-2	NA	TGTGCCAGCAGCGTATTTGAGAGCTATGGCTACACCTTC	CASSVFESYGYTF
TRBD2	TRBV28	TRBJ2-3	NA	TGTGCCAGCAATCTGGCTAGCGGGGGCACAGATACGCAGTATTTT	CASNLASGGTDTQYF
TRBD1	TRBV25-1	TRBJ1-4	few	TGTGCCAGCAGCCCACCGGGACAGGGGGCCGGGGAACTGTTTTTT	CASSPPGQGAGELFF
NA	TRBV7-2	TRBJ1-2	NA	TGTGCCAGCAGCTTAAATGGGGGGAACTATGGCTACACCTTC	CASSLNGGNYGYTF
TRBD2	TRBV7-2	TRBJ2-7	NA	TGTGCCAGCAGCTTCGAGGCGCGGGGGGCCTACGAGCAGTACTTC	CASSFEARGAYEQYF
TRBD2	TRBV4-3	TRBJ2-3	few	TGCGCCAGCAGCGGGAAATTAGCGGGGCGGGGAGATACGCAGTATTTT	CASSGKLAGRGDTQYF
TRBD2	TRBV5-1	TRBJ2-7	NA	TGCGCCAGCAGCTTTCTTGGCGGGTCGTGGGTAGCGGGAAACTCCTACGAGCAGTACTTC	CASSFLGGSWVAGNSYEQYF
TRBD1	TRBV5-6	TRBJ1-4	NA	TGTGCCAGCAGCTTAGGACCGGGACAGTTTAATGAAAAACTGTTTTTT	CASSLGPGQFNEKLFF
TRBD1	TRBV18	TRBJ1-2	few	TGTGCCAGCTCAAATTCCAGACAAGGGGGCGCTGGGGCTAGCTATGGCTACACCTTC	CASSNSRQGGAGASYGYTF
NA	TRBV2	TRBJ1-2	NA	TGTGCCAGCAGTGAAGCGCAGGGAGGGAGGTCGGGCTACACCTTC	CASSEAQGGRSGYTF
NA	TRBV10-1	TRBJ1-4	few	TGCGCCAGCAGCCTTAATCGGGGAGAAAAACTGTTTTTT	CASSLNRGEKLFF
TRBD1	TRBV2	TRBJ2-4	NA	TGTGCCAGCAGAGGGACAGCCCTAGCCAAAAACATTCAGTACTTC	CASRGTALAKNIQYF
TRBD1	TRBV18	TRBJ1-5	once	TGTGCCAGCTCACCCGAACAGGGGGCGCTTAATCAGCCCCAGCATTTT	CASSPEQGALNQPQHF
NA	TRBV7-2	TRBJ2-4	once	TGTGCCAGCAGCCAGGGGGGCCGGGGAAACATTCAGTACTTC	CASSQGGRGNIQYF
NA	TRBV6-1	TRBJ2-7	few	TGTGCCAGCAGTGGGGGGCAGGCACTCTACGAGCAGTACTTC	CASSGGQALYEQYF
TRBD1	TRBV6-5	TRBJ2-5	NA	TGTGCCAGCAGTGGACTCACAGGGGGTTGGGAGACCCAGTACTTC	CASSGLTGGWETQYF
NA	TRBV7-8	TRBJ1-3	NA	TGTGCCAGCAGCAATCCGGGTCCCTCTGGAAACACCATATATTTT	CASSNPGPSGNTIYF
TRBD1	TRBV19	TRBJ2-5	NA	TGTGCCAGCGCCGGGACAGGGGGTTTCGTGGAGACCCAGTACTTC	CASAGTGGFVETQYF
TRBD2	TRBV9	TRBJ2-5	once	TGTGCCAGCAGCGTTCGTGATAGCGGGGGGGCAGAGACCCAGTACTTC	CASSVRDSGGAETQYF
NA	TRBV7-9	TRBJ2-5	once	TGTGCCAGCAGCCCGAAGGGGGATCAAGAGACCCAGTACTTC	CASSPKGDQETQYF
TRBD1	TRBV11-2	TRBJ1-4	NA	TGTGCCAGCAGCTCACTTAGGACAGGGGCAGGGGAAAAACTGTTTTTT	CASSSLRTGAGEKLFF
NA	TRBV4-1	TRBJ1-3	NA	TGCGCCAGCAGCCATGGACCCCAGGGCTCTGGAAACACCATATATTTT	CASSHGPQGSGNTIYF
NA	TRBV4-3	TRBJ2-5	NA	TGCGCCAGCAGCCAAGAGGTCAGGGCCGGCGAGACCCAGTACTTC	CASSQEVRAGETQYF
NA	TRBV10-2	TRBJ1-1	NA	TGCGCCAGCAGTGACGGTTCAACAGGAGAGAACACTGAAGCTTTCTTT	CASSDGSTGENTEAFF
TRBD1	TRBV6-1	TRBJ2-5	NA	TGTGCCAGCACCCTCGGACAGGGAGGCGAGACCCAGTACTTC	CASTLGQGGETQYF
NA	TRBV7-6	TRBJ1-3	NA	TGTGCCAGCAGCTTAGCTCCGTTAAGAGAGCGGAACTCTGGAAACACCATATATTTT	CASSLAPLRERNSGNTIYF
TRBD1	TRBV5-1	TRBJ2-3	NA	TGCGCCACCGGGACAGGGGGAGGCACAGATACGCAGTATTTT	CATGTGGGTDTQYF
NA	TRBV5-6	TRBJ1-2	once	TGTGCCAGCAGCTTGCTGATTCCGGCCGGGGTTTATGGCTACACCTTC	CASSLLIPAGVYGYTF
TRBD1	TRBV19	TRBJ1-2	NA	TGTGCCAGTAGCCTCCGGGACAGGGGGCAGGAGGGCTACACCTTC	CASSLRDRGQEGYTF
TRBD2	TRBV9	TRBJ2-5	NA	TGTGCCAGCAGCGTATCGCGGGGGATACAAGAGACCCAGTACTTC	CASSVSRGIQETQYF
NA	TRBV10-1	TRBJ2-1	NA	TGCGCCAGCAGTGAGATGGAGTCCTACAATGAGCAGTTCTTC	CASSEMESYNEQFF
NA	TRBV7-2	TRBJ1-1	NA	TGTGCCAGCAGCTTAATTATCTCGAACACTGAAGCTTTCTTT	CASSLIISNTEAFF
TRBD2	TRBV2	TRBJ2-3	NA	TGTGCCAGCAGCCCGGCGGGGGGTAACACAGATACGCAGTATTTT	CASSPAGGNTDTQYF
TRBD1	TRBV27	TRBJ1-6	NA	TGTGCCAGCAGGCGAGGGGGCGGCCTTAAAAATTCACCCCTCCACTTT	CASRRGGGLKNSPLHF
TRBD1	TRBV7-6	TRBJ2-7	NA	TGTGCCAGCAGCTTAGAGGCGGACAGGGTATCCCACGAGCAGTACTTC	CASSLEADRVSHEQYF
NA	TRBV27	TRBJ2-7	NA	TGTGCCAGCAGTTTATCAGGGGGCTACGAGCAGTACTTC	CASSLSGGYEQYF
NA	TRBV6-5	TRBJ2-3	NA	TGTGCCAGCAGAACACAGGGAAGCACAGATACGCAGTATTTT	CASRTQGSTDTQYF
NA	TRBV19	TRBJ1-2	NA	TGTGCCAGTAGTATAGGCGGTCTCAACTATGGCTACACCTTC	CASSIGGLNYGYTF
TRBD1	TRBV18	TRBJ2-6	NA	TGTGCCAGCTCACCCGGTGTAGGGGGCGCATCTGGGGCCAACGTCCTGACTTTC	CASSPGVGGASGANVLTF
NA	TRBV12-5	TRBJ2-1	few	TGTGCTAGTGGTTTGGTACCAGACTCCCACAATGAGCAGTTCTTC	CASGLVPDSHNEQFF
TRBD1	TRBV18	TRBJ1-1	NA	TGTGCCAGCTCACCAAGCCAGGGGGCCACTGAAGCTTTCTTT	CASSPSQGATEAFF
NA	TRBV6-5	TRBJ2-5	NA	TGTGCCAGCAGTTACCGGAGTTCCCGGGTCCTTCGAGAGCAGTACTTC	CASSYRSSRVLREQYF
TRBD1	TRBV25-1	TRBJ2-7	NA	TGTGCCAGCAGTGAGAGGGACAGTATATACGAGCAGTACTTC	CASSERDSIYEQYF
NA	TRBV18	TRBJ1-5	NA	TGTGCCAGCTCATCAACAGGTAATCAGCCCCAGCATTTT	CASSSTGNQPQHF
TRBD2	TRBV9	TRBJ2-5	once	TGTGCCAGCAGCGTAGCGTCAACGGGGGGGCCGGGAGAGACCCAGTACTTC	CASSVASTGGPGETQYF
TRBD1	TRBV11-2	TRBJ2-1	NA	TGTGCCAGCAGCTTAGATGACAGGGGGGTTGAGCAGTTCTTC	CASSLDDRGVEQFF
NA	TRBV5-1	TRBJ1-2	NA	TGCGCCAGCAGCTTGCAGGGGCCCGGTAATGGCTACACCTTC	CASSLQGPGNGYTF
NA	TRBV9	TRBJ2-3	NA	TGTGCCAGCGGGGGGGGACACAACGCAGATACGCAGTATTTT	CASGGGHNADTQYF
NA	TRBV6-6	TRBJ2-3	NA	TGTGCCAGCTTTACAAATCCTACGCAGTATTTT	CASFTNPTQYF
TRBD1	TRBV30	TRBJ2-5	NA	TGTGCCTACTCAGGGGGTTTAAGGTCCGAGACCCAGTACTTC	CAYSGGLRSETQYF
TRBD1	TRBV19	TRBJ2-2	NA	TGTGCCAGTAGAACCGGGACAGGGGCAACCGGGGAGCTGTTTTTT	CASRTGTGATGELFF